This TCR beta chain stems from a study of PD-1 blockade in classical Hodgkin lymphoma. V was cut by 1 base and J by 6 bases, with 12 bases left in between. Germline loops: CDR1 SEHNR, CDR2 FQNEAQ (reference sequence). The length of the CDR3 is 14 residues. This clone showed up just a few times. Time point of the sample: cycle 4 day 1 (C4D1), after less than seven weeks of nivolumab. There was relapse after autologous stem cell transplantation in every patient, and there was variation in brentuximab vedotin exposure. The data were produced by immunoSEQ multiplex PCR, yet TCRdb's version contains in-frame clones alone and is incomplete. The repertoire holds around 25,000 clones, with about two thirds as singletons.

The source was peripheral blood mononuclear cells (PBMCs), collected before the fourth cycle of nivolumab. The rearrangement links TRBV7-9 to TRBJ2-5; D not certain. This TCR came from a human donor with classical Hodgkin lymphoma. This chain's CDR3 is CASSLGSGGKTQYF. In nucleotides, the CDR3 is TGTGCCAGCAGCTTAGGCTCGGGCGGTAAGACCCAGTACTTC.